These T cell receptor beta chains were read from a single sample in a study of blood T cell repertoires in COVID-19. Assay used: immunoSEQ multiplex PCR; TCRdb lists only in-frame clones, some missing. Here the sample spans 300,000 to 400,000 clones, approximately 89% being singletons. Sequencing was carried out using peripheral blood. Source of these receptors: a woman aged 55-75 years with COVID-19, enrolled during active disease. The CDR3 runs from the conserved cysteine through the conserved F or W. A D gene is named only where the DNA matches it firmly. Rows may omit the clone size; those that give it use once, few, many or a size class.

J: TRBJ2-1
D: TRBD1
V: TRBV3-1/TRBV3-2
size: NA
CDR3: CASRPQGQRYNEQFF
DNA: TGTGCCAGCAGACCACAGGGACAGAGGTACAATGAGCAGTTCTTC

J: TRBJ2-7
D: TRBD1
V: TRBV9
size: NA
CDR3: CASSDGQDDYEQYF
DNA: TGTGCCAGCAGCGACGGACAGGACGACTACGAGCAGTACTTC

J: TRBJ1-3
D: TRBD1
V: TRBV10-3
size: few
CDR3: CAISQGQGLGNTIYF
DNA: TGTGCCATCAGTCAAGGACAGGGCCTTGGAAACACCATATATTTT

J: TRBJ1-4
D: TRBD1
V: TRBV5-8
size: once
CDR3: CASSPTGAEKLFF
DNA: TGTGCCAGCAGCCCGACAGGGGCTGAAAAACTGTTTTTT

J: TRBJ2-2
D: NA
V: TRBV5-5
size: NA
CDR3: CASSNRQASITGELFF
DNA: TGTGCCAGCAGCAATCGACAGGCTTCGATTACCGGGGAGCTGTTTTTT

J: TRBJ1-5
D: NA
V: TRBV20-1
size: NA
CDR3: CSASPPQGNNQPQHF
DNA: TGCAGTGCTAGTCCCCCACAGGGAAACAATCAGCCCCAGCATTTT

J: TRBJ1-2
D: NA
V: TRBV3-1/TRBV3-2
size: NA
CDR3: CASSQETGGRVYGYTF
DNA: TGTGCCAGCAGCCAAGAGACGGGGGGCAGAGTCTATGGCTACACCTTC

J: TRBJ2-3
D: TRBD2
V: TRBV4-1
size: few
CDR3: CASSQESGLAASDTQYF
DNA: TGCGCCAGCAGCCAAGAAAGTGGCCTAGCGGCGTCAGATACGCAGTATTTT

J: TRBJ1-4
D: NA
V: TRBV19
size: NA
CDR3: CASRNGLRQRNEKLFF
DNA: TGTGCCAGCAGAAATGGGTTGAGACAGCGAAATGAAAAACTGTTTTTT

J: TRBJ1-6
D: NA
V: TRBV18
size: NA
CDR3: CASSPSARGNSPLHF
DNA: TGTGCCAGCTCACCGTCGGCCAGAGGTAATTCACCCCTCCACTTT

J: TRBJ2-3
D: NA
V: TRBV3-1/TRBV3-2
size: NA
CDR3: CASSLQRLAGTDTQYF
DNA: TGTGCCAGCAGCCTCCAACGGCTAGCAGGCACAGATACGCAGTATTTT

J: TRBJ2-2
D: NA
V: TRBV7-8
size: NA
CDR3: CASSLRTGVTGELFF
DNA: TGTGCCAGCAGCCTCAGAACAGGAGTCACCGGGGAGCTGTTTTTT

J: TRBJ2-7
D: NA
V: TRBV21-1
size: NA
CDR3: CASSHHGTNDYEQYF
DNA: TGTGCCAGCAGCCATCACGGGACAAATGACTACGAGCAGTACTTC

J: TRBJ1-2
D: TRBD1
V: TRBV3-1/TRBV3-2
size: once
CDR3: CASSHSGTGVYYGYTF
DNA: TGTGCCAGCAGCCATTCCGGGACAGGGGTGTACTATGGCTACACCTTC

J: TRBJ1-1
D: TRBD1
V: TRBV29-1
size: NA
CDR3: CSVPGQVRIGAFF
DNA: TGCAGCGTCCCCGGACAGGTCAGGATAGGAGCTTTCTTT

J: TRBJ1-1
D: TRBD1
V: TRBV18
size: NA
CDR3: CASSPTGQEGTEAFF
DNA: TGTGCCAGCTCACCAACGGGACAGGAGGGCACTGAAGCTTTCTTT

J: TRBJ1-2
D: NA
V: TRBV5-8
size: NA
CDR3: CASSPEDSNLYGYTF
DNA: TGTGCCAGCAGCCCTGAAGACAGTAACCTCTATGGCTACACCTTC

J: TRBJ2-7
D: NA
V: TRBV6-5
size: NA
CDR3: CASSYPGYYEQYF
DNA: TGTGCCAGCAGTTACCCCGGTTACTACGAGCAGTACTTC

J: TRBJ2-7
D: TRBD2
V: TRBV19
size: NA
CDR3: CASKASGSYEQYF
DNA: TGTGCCAGTAAGGCTAGCGGCTCCTACGAGCAGTACTTC

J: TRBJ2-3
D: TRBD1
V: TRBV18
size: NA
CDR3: CASSLGTGTDTQYF
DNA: TGTGCCAGCTCACTCGGGACAGGGACAGATACGCAGTATTTT

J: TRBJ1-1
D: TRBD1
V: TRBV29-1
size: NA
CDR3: CSVEGTGGTAFF
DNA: TGCAGCGTTGAAGGGACAGGGGGCACGGCTTTCTTT

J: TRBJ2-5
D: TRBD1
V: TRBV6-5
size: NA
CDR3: CASSPGTAQDRTQYF
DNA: TGTGCCAGCAGTCCAGGGACAGCCCAAGATAGGACCCAGTACTTC

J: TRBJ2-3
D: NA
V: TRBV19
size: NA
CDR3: CASKRVASTDTQYF
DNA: TGTGCCAGTAAGAGGGTAGCTAGCACAGATACGCAGTATTTT

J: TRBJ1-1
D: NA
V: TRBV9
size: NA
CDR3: CASSVRSTMNTEAFF
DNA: TGTGCCAGCAGCGTTAGGAGTACAATGAACACTGAAGCTTTCTTT

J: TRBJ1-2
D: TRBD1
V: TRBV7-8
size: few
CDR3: CASSPDRGVYGYTF
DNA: TGTGCCAGCAGCCCCGACAGGGGGGTCTATGGCTACACCTTC

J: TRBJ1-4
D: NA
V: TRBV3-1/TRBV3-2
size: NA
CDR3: CASSQGTPATNEKLFF
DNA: TGTGCCAGCAGCCAAGGGACACCTGCAACTAATGAAAAACTGTTTTTT

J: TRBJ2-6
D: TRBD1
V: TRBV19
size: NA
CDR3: CASSPFRGPGANVLTF
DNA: TGTGCCAGTAGTCCGTTCAGGGGGCCTGGGGCCAACGTCCTGACTTTC

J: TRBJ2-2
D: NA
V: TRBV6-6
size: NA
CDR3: CASTLNGNTGELFF
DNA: TGTGCCAGCACCTTGAACGGGAACACCGGGGAGCTGTTTTTT

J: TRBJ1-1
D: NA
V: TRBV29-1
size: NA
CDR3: CSVDPGLQNTEAFF
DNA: TGCAGCGTTGACCCGGGACTCCAGAACACTGAAGCTTTCTTT

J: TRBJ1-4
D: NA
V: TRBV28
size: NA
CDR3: CASAGEFEKLFF
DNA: TGTGCCAGCGCTGGAGAATTTGAAAAACTGTTTTTT

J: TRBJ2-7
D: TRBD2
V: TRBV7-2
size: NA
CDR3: CASSLGVAGIYEQYF
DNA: TGTGCCAGCAGCTTAGGAGTAGCGGGGATCTACGAGCAGTACTTC

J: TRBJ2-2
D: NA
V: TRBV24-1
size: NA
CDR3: CATRGMGRTGELFF
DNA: TGTGCCACCAGAGGGATGGGGAGGACCGGGGAGCTGTTTTTT

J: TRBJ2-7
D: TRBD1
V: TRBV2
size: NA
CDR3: CASRPQGVSYEQYF
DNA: TGTGCCAGCAGGCCACAGGGGGTATCCTACGAGCAGTACTTC

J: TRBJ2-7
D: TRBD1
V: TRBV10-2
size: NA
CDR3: CASSERYRGPSEQYF
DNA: TGCGCCAGCAGTGAACGATACAGGGGGCCCAGCGAGCAGTACTTC

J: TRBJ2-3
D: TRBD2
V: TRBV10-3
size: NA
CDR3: CAISETGLSFTDTQYF
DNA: TGTGCCATCAGTGAGACGGGACTATCCTTCACAGATACGCAGTATTTT

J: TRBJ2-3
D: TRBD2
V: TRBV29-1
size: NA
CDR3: CSGHSGSTDTQYF
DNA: TGCAGCGGACATAGCGGGAGCACAGATACGCAGTATTTT

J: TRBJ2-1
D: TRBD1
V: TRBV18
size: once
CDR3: CASSGGQGRYNEQFF
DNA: TGTGCCAGCTCCGGGGGACAGGGGCGGTACAATGAGCAGTTCTTC

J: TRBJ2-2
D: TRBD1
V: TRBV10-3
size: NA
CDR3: CAISDWGQVVNTGELFF
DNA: TGTGCCATCAGTGACTGGGGACAGGTTGTCAACACCGGGGAGCTGTTTTTT

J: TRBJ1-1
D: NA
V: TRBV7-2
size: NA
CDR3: CASSLSLMNTEAFF
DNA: TGTGCCAGCAGCTTGAGCCTTATGAACACTGAAGCTTTCTTT

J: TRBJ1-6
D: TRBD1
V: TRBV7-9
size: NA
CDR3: CASTPTGDSPLHF
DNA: TGTGCCAGCACCCCGACAGGGGACTCACCCCTCCACTTT

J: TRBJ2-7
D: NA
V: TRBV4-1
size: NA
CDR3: CASSQDARVLLHEQYF
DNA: TGCGCCAGCAGCCAAGATGCCAGGGTCCTACTCCACGAGCAGTACTTC

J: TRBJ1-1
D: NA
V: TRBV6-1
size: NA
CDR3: CASSDLPRKAFF
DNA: TGTGCCAGCAGTGATTTGCCCAGGAAAGCTTTCTTT

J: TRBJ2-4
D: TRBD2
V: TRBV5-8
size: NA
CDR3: CASSLGAGGGMNIQYF
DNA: TGTGCCAGCAGCTTGGGGGCAGGCGGGGGGATGAACATTCAGTACTTC

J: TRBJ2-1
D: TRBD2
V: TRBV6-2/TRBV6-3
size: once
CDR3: CASSYGARTSGTSSYNEQFF
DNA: TGTGCCAGCAGTTACGGGGCCCGGACTAGCGGGACGAGCTCCTACAATGAGCAGTTCTTC

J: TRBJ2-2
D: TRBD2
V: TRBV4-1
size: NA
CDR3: CASSQDGAGGSTGELFF
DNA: TGCGCCAGCAGCCAAGACGGAGCGGGGGGAAGCACCGGGGAGCTGTTTTTT